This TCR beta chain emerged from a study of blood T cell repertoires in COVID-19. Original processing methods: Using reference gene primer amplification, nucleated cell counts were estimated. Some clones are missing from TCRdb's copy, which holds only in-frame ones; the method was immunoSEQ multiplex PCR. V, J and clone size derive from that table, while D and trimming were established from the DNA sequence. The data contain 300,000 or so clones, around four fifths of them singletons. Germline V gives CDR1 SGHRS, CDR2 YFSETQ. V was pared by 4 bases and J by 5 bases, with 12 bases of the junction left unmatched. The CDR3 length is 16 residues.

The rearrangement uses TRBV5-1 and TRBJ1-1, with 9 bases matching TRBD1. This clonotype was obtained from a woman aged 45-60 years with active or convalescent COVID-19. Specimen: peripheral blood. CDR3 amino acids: CASSHGTGRRGTEAFF. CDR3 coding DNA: TGCGCCAGCAGCCATGGGACAGGGCGGCGGGGGACTGAAGCTTTCTTT.